The 10 T cell receptor beta chains presented below share a single source sample, sequenced in a study of cytomegalovirus exposure and HLA in healthy donors. The PCR used 60 Vbeta and 13 Jbeta primers. Measured with immunoSEQ multiplex PCR; TCRdb has only the in-frame clones, and not every one. The sample lists about 190,000 clones; approximately 80% were seen once. What was sequenced was PBMCs. Receptor source: a man aged 40-49 years in good health and CMV-seropositive.

V is TRBV4-2 and J is TRBJ1-1; tentatively, D is TRBD1 (6 bases). CDR1 is LGHNA and CDR2 is YNFKEQ in the germline V gene. V was trimmed by 0 bases and J by 11 bases, leaving 13 bases between them. This CDR3 is 13 amino acids long. In DNA form, the CDR3 reads TGTGCCAGCAGCCAAGATTCGAAGGGGGGGGCTTTCTTT. This codes for CASSQDSKGGAFF.

The J gene is TRBJ1-2, the V gene TRBV11-3; no firm D call. Per germline, CDR1 SGHNT and CDR2 YENEEA. Trimming removed 0 bases at V and 4 bases at J, with 12 bases between. This CDR3 has 15 amino acids. The CDR3, as DNA: TGTGCCAGCAGCTTAGACAGGCAAGCTGGCTATGGCTACACCTTC. Protein: CASSLDRQAGYGYTF.

The chain recombines TRBV2 with TRBJ1-1; perhaps TRBD1 as D (6 bases). The CDR3 has 13 amino acids. V gave up 6 bases and J gave up 1 base, with 9 bases separating them. Germline assignment: CDR1 SNHLY and CDR2 FYNNEI. The CDR3 reads CASSGTRNTEAFF. The CDR3 nucleotides are TGTGCCAGCAGCGGGACAAGGAACACTGAAGCTTTCTTT.

This chain links TRBV6-5 with TRBJ2-7, with 12 bases lining up with TRBD2. The J segment lost 2 bases and the V segment lost 7 bases, leaving 6 bases of the junction unmatched. The germline V gene encodes CDR1 MNHEY and CDR2 SVGAGI. The CDR3 has 15 amino acids. CDR3 bases: TGTGCCAGCACCAGGACTAGCGGGGTCACCTACGAGCAGTACTTC. As protein: CASTRTSGVTYEQYF.

This chain links TRBV27 with TRBJ1-1; 11 positions agree with TRBD1. With V trimmed by 5 bases and J by 5 bases, 10 bases remained unmatched. CDR3 length: 16 amino acids. The V gene's germline CDR1 is MNHEY and CDR2 SMNVEV (reference sequence). CDR3 in DNA: TGTGCCAGCAGTCCCGGGACAGGGGGAGGTTGGACTGAAGCTTTCTTT. As protein: CASSPGTGGGWTEAFF.

The V gene is TRBV4-1, the J gene TRBJ2-7, with D possibly matching TRBD1 (8 bases). CDR1 is MGHRA, CDR2 YSYEKL, per germline. This CDR3 spans 14 amino acids. V lost 5 bases to trimming and J lost 3 bases, with 14 bases between them. The CDR3 DNA sequence: TGCGCCAGCAGCGTTACAGGGGGGGACTACGAGCAGTACTTC. It translates to CASSVTGGDYEQYF.

The chain recombines TRBV4-2 with TRBJ2-1; 9 bases match TRBD2. Unmatched junction bases numbered 4, after V lost 1 base and J lost 0 bases. Germline CDR1 and CDR2: LGHNA and YNFKEQ. The CDR3 has 17 amino acids. CDR3 sequence reads: CASSQGPSGDSYNEQFF. In nucleotides, the CDR3 is TGTGCCAGCAGCCAAGGTCCTAGCGGGGACTCCTACAATGAGCAGTTCTTC.

This chain links TRBV19 with TRBJ1-4, with D uncertain. CDR3 length: 13 residues. CDR1 LNHDA and CDR2 SQIVND come from the germline V gene (reference sequence). The ends were cut back, 6 bases at V and 7 bases at J, with 12 bases in the middle. CDR3 in amino acids: CASSPGGFEKLFF. As DNA, the CDR3 is TGTGCCAGTAGCCCCGGAGGGTTTGAAAAACTGTTTTTT.

This chain uses TRBV27 with TRBJ1-4; 8 nucleotides line up with TRBD1. The CDR3 is 13 residues long. Germline V gene data show CDR1 as MNHEY and CDR2 as SMNVEV (reference sequence). J was trimmed by 12 bases and V by 6 bases; bases with no gene match: 9. The CDR3 nucleotides are TGTGCCAGCAGGTCGACCCTGGACAGGGAACTGTTTTTT. The encoded protein is CASRSTLDRELFF.

Regarding this clone: Within the sample, other DNA sequences also encode this same CDR3. The CDR3 DNA reads as TGTGCCAGCAGTGGGCAGGGAAGTGAAAAACTGTTTTTT. Translation: CASSGQGSEKLFF. The J gene is TRBJ1-4, the V gene TRBV27, with a possible D match to TRBD1 (5 bases). Germline CDR1 reads MNHEY; CDR2 reads SMNVEV (reference sequence). The CDR3 consists of 13 residues. Trimming took 5 bases from V and 7 from J, leaving 11 bases between them. Complete variable domain (other parts from reference TRBV27 and TRBJ1-4): EAQVTQNPRYLITVTGKKLTVTCSQNMNHEYMSWYRQDPGLGLRQIYYSMNVEVTDKGDVPEGYKVSRKEKRNFPLILESPSPNQTSLYFCASSGQGSEKLFFGSGTQLSVL.